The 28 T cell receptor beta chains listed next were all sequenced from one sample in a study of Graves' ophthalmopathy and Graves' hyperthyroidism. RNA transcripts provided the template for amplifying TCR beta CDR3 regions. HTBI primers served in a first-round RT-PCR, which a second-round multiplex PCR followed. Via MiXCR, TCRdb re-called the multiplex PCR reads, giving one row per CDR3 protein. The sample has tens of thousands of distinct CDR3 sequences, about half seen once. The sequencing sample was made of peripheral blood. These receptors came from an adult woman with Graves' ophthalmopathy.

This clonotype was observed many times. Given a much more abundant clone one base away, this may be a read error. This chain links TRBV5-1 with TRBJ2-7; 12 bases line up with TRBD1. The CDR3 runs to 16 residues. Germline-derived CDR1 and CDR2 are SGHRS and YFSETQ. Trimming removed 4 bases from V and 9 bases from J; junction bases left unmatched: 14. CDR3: CASSPTGTGGDKGQYF. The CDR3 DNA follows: TGCGCCAGCAGCCCTACCGGGACAGGGGGCGATAAGGGGCAGTACTTC.

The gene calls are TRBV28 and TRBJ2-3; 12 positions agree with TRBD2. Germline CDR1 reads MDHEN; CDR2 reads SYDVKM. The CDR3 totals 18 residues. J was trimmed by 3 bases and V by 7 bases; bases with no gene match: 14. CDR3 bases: TGTGCCAGCATCCCCGGCGTACTAGCGGGAGGCAGGACAGATACGCAGTATTTT. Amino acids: CASIPGVLAGGRTDTQYF.

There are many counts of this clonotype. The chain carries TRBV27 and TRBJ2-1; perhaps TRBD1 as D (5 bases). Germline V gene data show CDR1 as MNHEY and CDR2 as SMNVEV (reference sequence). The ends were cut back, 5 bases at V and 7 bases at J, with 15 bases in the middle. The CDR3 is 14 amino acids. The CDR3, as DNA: TGTGCCAGCAGTCCTCAGGGCCCCAGGAATGAGCAGTTCTTC. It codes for CASSPQGPRNEQFF.

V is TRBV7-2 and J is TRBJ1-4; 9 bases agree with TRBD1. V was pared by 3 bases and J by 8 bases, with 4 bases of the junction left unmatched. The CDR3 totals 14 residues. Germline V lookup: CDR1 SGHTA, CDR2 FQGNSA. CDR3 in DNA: TGTGCCAGCAGCTTCGACAGGGGGGAAGAAAAACTGTTTTTT. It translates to CASSFDRGEEKLFF.

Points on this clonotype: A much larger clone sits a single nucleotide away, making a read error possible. DNA of the CDR3: TGTGCCAGCACCCCCCGAGAGACAGAACCTAACTATGGCTACACCTTC. Encoded protein: CASTPRETEPNYGYTF. J is TRBJ1-2 and V is TRBV4-2; possible D gene TRBD1, 5 bases. The CDR3 consists of 16 residues. Trimming stripped 7 bases from V and 0 bases from J, with 18 bases between. Germline lookup yields CDR1 LGHNA and CDR2 YNFKEQ.

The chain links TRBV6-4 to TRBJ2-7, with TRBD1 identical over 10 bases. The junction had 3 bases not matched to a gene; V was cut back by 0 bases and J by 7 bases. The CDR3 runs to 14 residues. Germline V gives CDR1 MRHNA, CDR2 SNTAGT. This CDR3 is CASSDSTGGREQYF. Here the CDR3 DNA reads TGTGCCAGCAGTGACTCGACAGGGGGCAGGGAGCAGTACTTC.

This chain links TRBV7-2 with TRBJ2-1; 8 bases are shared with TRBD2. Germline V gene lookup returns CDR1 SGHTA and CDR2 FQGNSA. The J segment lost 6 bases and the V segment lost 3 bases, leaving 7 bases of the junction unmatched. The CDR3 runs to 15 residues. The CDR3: CASSLQSGSPNEQFF. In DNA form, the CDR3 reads TGTGCCAGCAGCTTGCAGAGCGGGAGCCCCAATGAGCAGTTCTTC.

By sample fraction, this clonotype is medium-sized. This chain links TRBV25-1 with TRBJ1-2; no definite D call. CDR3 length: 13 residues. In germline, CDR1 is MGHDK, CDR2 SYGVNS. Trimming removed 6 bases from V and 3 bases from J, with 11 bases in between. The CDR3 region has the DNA TGTGCCAGCAGCCCCAACGGGGACTATGGCTACACCTTC. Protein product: CASSPNGDYGYTF.

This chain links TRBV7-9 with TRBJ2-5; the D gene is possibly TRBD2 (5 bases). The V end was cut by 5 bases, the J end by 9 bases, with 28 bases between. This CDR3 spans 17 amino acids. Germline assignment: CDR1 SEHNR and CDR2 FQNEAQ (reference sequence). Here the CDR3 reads CASSAPRAAPEKEAQYF. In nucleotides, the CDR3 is TGTGCCAGCAGCGCCCCTCGGGCGGCCCCCGAGAAGGAGGCCCAGTACTTC.

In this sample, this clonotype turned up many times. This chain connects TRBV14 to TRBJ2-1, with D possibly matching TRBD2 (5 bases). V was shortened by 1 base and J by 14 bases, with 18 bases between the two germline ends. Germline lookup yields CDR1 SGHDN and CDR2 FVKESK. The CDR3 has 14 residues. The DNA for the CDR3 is TGTGCCAGCAGCCAAGCGGCGGGCTGGACGGTTAAGTTCTTC. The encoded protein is CASSQAAGWTVKFF.

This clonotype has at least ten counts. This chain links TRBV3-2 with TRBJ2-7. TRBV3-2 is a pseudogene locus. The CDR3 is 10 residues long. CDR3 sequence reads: CASSRAEQYF. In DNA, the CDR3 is TGTGCCAGCAGCCGAGCCGAGCAGTACTTC.

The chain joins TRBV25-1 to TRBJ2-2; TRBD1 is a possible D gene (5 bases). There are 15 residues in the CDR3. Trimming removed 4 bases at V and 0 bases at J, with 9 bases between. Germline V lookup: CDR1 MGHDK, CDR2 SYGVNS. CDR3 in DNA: TGTGCCAGCAGTGTATCAGGGACGAACACCGGGGAGCTGTTTTTT. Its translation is CASSVSGTNTGELFF.

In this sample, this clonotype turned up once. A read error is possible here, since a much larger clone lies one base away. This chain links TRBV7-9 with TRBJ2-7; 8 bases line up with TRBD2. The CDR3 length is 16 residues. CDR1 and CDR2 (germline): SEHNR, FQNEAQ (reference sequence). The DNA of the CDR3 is TGTGCCAGCAGTCGCGGGGGACACCCGGGAGGGGACGAGAAGTACTTC. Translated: CASSRGGHPGGDEKYF.

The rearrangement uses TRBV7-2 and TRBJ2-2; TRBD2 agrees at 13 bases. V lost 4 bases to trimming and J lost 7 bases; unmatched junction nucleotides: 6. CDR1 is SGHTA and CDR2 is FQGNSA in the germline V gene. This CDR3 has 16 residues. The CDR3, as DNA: TGTGCCAGCAGCTCAGGGACTAGCGGGACGATCGGGGAGCTGTTTTTT. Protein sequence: CASSSGTSGTIGELFF.

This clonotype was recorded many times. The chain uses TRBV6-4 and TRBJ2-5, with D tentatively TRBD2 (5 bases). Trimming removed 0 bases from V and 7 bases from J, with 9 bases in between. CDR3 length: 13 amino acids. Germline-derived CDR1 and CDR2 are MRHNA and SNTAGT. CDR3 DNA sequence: TGTGCCAGCAGTGACTCAAACGAGGGGACCCAGTACTTC. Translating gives CASSDSNEGTQYF.

Here the CDR3 DNA reads TGTGCCAGCAGCTTATCGGGGGTGTCTGATGAAAAACTGTTTTTT. Its translation is CASSLSGVSDEKLFF. The gene calls are TRBV7-9 and TRBJ1-4; D is possibly TRBD1 (5 bases). This CDR3 has 15 residues. V shed 2 bases and J shed 6 bases, with 13 bases lying between them. The V gene's germline CDR1 is SEHNR and CDR2 FQNEAQ (reference sequence).

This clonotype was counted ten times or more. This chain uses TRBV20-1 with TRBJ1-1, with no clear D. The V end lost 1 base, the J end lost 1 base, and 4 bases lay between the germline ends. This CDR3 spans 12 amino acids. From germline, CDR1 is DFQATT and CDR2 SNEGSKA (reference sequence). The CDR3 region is CSARGKNTEAFF. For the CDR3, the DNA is TGCAGTGCTAGAGGCAAGAACACTGAAGCTTTCTTT.

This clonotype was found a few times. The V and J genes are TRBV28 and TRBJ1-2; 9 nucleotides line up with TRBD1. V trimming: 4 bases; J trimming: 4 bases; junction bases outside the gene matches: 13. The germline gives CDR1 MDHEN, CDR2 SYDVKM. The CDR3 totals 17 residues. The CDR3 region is CASSSPLGTGNFYGYTF. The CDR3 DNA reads TGTGCCAGCAGTTCCCCCCTGGGGACAGGGAATTTCTATGGCTACACCTTC.

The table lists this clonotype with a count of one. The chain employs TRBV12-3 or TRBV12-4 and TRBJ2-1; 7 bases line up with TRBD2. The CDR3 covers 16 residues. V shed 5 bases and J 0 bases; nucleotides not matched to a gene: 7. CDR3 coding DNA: TGTGCCAGCAGTGATACCCCGGGAGGCTCCTACAATGAGCAGTTCTTC. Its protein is CASSDTPGGSYNEQFF.

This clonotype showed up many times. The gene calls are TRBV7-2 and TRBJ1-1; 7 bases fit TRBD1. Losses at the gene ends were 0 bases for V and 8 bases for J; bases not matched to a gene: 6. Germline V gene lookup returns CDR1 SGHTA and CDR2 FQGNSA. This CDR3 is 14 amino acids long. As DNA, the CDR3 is TGTGCCAGCAGCTTAGCAGGGGGGGACAGAGAAGCTTTCTTT. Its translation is CASSLAGGDREAFF.

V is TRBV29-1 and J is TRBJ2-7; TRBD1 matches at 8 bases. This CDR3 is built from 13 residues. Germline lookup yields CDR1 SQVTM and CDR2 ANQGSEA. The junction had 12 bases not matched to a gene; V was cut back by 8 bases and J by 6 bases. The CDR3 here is CSFRTGITSEQYF. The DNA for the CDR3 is TGCAGCTTTAGGACAGGGATAACAAGCGAGCAGTACTTC.

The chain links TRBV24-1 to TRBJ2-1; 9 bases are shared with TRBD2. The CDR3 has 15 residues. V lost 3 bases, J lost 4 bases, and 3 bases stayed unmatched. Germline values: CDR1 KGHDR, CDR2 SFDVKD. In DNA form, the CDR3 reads TGTGCCACCAGTGATCCTAGCGGGGCATACAATGAGCAGTTCTTC. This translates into CATSDPSGAYNEQFF.

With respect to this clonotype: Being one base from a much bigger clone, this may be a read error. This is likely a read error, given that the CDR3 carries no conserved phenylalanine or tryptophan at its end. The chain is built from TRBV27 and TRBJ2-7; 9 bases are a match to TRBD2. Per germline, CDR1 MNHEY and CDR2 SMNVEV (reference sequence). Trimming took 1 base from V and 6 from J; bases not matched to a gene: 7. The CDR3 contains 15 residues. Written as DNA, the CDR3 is TGTGCCAGCAGTTTATTGGCTAGCGGGACAGCCGAGCAGTACTGC. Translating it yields CASSLLASGTAEQYC.

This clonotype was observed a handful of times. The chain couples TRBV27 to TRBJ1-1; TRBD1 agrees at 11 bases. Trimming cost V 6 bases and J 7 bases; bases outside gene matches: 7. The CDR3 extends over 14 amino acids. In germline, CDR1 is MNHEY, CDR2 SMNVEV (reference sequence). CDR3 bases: TGTGCCAGCAGGGTAGGACAGGGGGCTAATGAAGCTTTCTTT. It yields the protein CASRVGQGANEAFF.

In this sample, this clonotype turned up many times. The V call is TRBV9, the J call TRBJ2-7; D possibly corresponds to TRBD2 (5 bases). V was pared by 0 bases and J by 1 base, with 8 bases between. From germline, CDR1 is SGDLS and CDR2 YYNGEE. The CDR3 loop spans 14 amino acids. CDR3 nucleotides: TGTGCCAGCAGCGTAGTGGAGCGGTCCTACGAGCAGTACTTC. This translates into CASSVVERSYEQYF.

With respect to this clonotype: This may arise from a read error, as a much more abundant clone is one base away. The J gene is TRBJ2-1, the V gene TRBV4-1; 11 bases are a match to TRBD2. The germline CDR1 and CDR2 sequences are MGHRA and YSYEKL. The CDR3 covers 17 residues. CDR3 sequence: CASSQTSGRTGENEQLF. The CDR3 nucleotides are TGCGCCAGCAGCCAAACTAGCGGGAGAACTGGGGAAAATGAGCAGCTCTTC.

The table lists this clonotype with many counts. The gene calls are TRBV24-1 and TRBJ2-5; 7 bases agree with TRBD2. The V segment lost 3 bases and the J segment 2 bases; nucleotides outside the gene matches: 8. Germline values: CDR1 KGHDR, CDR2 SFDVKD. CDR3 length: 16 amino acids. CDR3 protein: CATSDLGTNEQETQYF. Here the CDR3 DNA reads TGTGCCACCAGTGATCTAGGGACTAACGAACAAGAGACCCAGTACTTC.

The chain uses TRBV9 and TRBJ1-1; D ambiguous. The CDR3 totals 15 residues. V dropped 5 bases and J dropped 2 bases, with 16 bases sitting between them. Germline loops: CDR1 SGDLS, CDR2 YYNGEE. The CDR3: CASSKGWAGNTEAFF. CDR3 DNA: TGTGCCAGCAGTAAGGGATGGGCTGGAAACACTGAAGCTTTCTTT.